Each of the 14 T cell receptor beta chains below was sequenced from the same sample in a study of cytotoxic CD8 clonotypes in ibrutinib-treated CLL. This table comes from immunoSEQ multiplex PCR, and its TCRdb copy is limited to in-frame clones, with some not included. The table lists about 270,000 clones, 65% to 85% of them singletons. The sequenced sample was PBMCs, obtained at disease progression, from a patient treated with ibrutinib. The receptors shown here come from a human donor with chronic lymphocytic leukemia.

The V gene is TRBV7-2, the J gene TRBJ1-2; D is undetermined. CDR3 length: 16 residues. In germline, CDR1 is SGHTA, CDR2 FQGNSA. V was cut by 2 bases and J by 8 bases, with 21 bases left in between. The CDR3 loop is CASSLPDEGLWMGYTF. CDR3 DNA: TGTGCCAGCAGCTTACCAGACGAGGGCCTCTGGATGGGCTACACCTTC.

The chain links TRBV29-1 to TRBJ2-3, with TRBD2 as a possible D gene (6 bases). The CDR3 is made up of 13 amino acids. V was clipped by 1 base and J by 4 bases, with 9 bases between them. From germline, CDR1 is SQVTM and CDR2 ANQGSEA. DNA for the CDR3: TGCAGCGTTGAAGCTCGACTAGCAGATACGCAGTATTTT. The encoded protein is CSVEARLADTQYF.

CDR3 in DNA: TGTGCCAGCAGTATTGACAGGGGGCCTTACGAGCAGTACTTC. It codes for CASSIDRGPYEQYF. The rearrangement uses TRBV28 and TRBJ2-7, with 10 bases fitting TRBD1. The CDR3 is 14 residues long. Germline V gene data show CDR1 as MDHEN and CDR2 as SYDVKM. J gave up 4 bases and V 5 bases, and 5 bases lay outside the gene matches.

The sample holds a few counts of this clone. The junction shows a germline mismatch at one end, possibly a read error. V is TRBV6-6 and J is TRBJ1-6, with a tentative D call TRBD1 (6 bases). From germline, CDR1 is MNHNY and CDR2 SVGAGI (reference sequence). The CDR3 sequence is 15 residues long. CDR3 bases: TGTGCCAGCAGTCACTCCCCAGGGGTGGGATCACCCCTCCACTTT. This gives the protein CASSHSPGVGSPLHF.

The J gene is TRBJ2-5, the V gene TRBV28, with 11 bases fitting TRBD2. The ends lost 4 bases at V and 5 bases at J; junction bases unmatched: 6. Germline V lookup: CDR1 MDHEN, CDR2 SYDVKM. The CDR3 runs to 15 residues. As DNA, the CDR3 is TGTGCCAGCAGTTCCCTAGCGGGAGGAGGGGAGACCCAGTACTTC. Amino acid sequence: CASSSLAGGGETQYF. The full variable domain, completed using reference TRBV28 and TRBJ2-5, is DVKVTQSSRYLVKRTGEKVFLECVQDMDHENMFWYRQDPGLGLRLIYFSYDVKMKEKGDIPEGYSVSREKKERFSLILESASTNQTSMYLCASSSLAGGGETQYFGPGTRLLVL.

J is TRBJ2-7 and V is TRBV27, with 10 bases identical to TRBD2. J gave up 6 bases and V 5 bases, and 13 bases lay outside the gene matches. The CDR3 loop spans 16 amino acids. The germline gives CDR1 MNHEY, CDR2 SMNVEV (reference sequence). CDR3 in amino acids: CASSPQLAGARFEQYF. For the CDR3, the DNA is TGTGCCAGCAGTCCCCAGCTAGCGGGAGCTCGGTTCGAGCAGTACTTC.

This clone came up a few times. The chain has TRBV7-2 and TRBJ2-2; D remains ambiguous. The CDR3 sequence is 13 residues long. Between the trimmed V and J ends, which lost 3 bases and 6 bases, there was a span of 8 bases. Per germline, CDR1 SGHTA and CDR2 FQGNSA. The CDR3 coding sequence is TGTGCCAGCAGCTTCACGTATTCCGGGGAGCTGTTTTTT. This codes for CASSFTYSGELFF.

The V and J genes are TRBV18 and TRBJ2-1; 9 nucleotides match TRBD2. Germline V gene lookup returns CDR1 KGHSH and CDR2 LQKENI. The CDR3 is 16 residues long. V shed 1 base, J shed 7 bases, and the junction held 8 bases outside the gene matches. The CDR3 region is CASSPRFAGGRNEQFF. In nucleotides, the CDR3 is TGTGCCAGCTCACCACGGTTTGCGGGAGGGAGGAATGAGCAGTTCTTC.

The chain couples TRBV18 to TRBJ1-2; D gene ambiguous. This CDR3 has 14 residues. Germline assignment: CDR1 KGHSH and CDR2 LQKENI. Deletions cut 9 bases from V and 6 bases from J, with 20 bases between. CDR3 residues: CASHPTTTADGYTF. The CDR3 DNA is TGTGCCAGTCACCCAACGACAACGGCCGATGGCTACACCTTC. The whole variable domain, filled in from reference TRBV18 and TRBJ1-2, reads NAGVMQNPRHLVRRRGQEARLRCSPMKGHSHVYWYRQLPEEGLKFMVYLQKENIIDESGMPKERFSAEFPKEGPSILRIQQVVRGDSAAYFCASHPTTTADGYTFGSGTRLTVV.

The chain has TRBV2 and TRBJ2-6, with D tentatively TRBD1 (6 bases). Per germline, CDR1 SNHLY and CDR2 FYNNEI. The CDR3 is 14 residues long. V lost 6 bases to trimming and J lost 4 bases, with 10 bases between them. The CDR3 loop is CASRQGTGANVLTF. The CDR3 region has the DNA TGTGCCAGCAGGCAGGGGACCGGGGCCAACGTCCTGACTTTC.

V gene TRBV7-8 combines with J gene TRBJ1-5, with unresolved D. Per germline, CDR1 SGHVS and CDR2 FQNEAQ. Trimming left V 1 base short and J 5 bases short, with 6 bases between. The CDR3 runs 13 residues. CDR3 residues: CASSLVWDQPQHF. The DNA for the CDR3 is TGTGCCAGCAGCTTAGTCTGGGATCAGCCCCAGCATTTT.

V gene TRBV7-3 combines with J gene TRBJ2-1; D remains ambiguous. Deletions cut 2 bases from V and 4 bases from J, with 15 bases between. The CDR3 runs 16 residues. Germline loops: CDR1 SGHTA, CDR2 FQGTGA. The CDR3 is CASSLAGPGTYNEQFF. In DNA, the CDR3 is TGTGCCAGCAGCTTAGCTGGGCCAGGAACATACAATGAGCAGTTCTTC.

The CDR3 bases are TGTGCCAGCAGCACTCGCCCCGGGACAATAAACACCGGGGAGCTGTTTTTT. Protein product: CASSTRPGTINTGELFF. The V call is TRBV11-2, the J call TRBJ2-2; weak D call: TRBD1 (6 bases). CDR3 size: 17 residues. Trimming left V 5 bases short and J 2 bases short, with 18 bases between. Germline V lookup: CDR1 SGHAT, CDR2 FQNNGV.

V is TRBV10-2 and J is TRBJ2-7, with 14 bases identical to TRBD2. With V trimmed by 7 bases and J by 3 bases, 8 bases remained unmatched. Germline V gene lookup returns CDR1 WSHSY and CDR2 SAAADI. The CDR3 covers 16 residues. CDR3: CASMGLAGARGYEQYF. CDR3 bases: TGCGCCAGCATGGGACTAGCGGGGGCCCGGGGCTACGAGCAGTACTTC.